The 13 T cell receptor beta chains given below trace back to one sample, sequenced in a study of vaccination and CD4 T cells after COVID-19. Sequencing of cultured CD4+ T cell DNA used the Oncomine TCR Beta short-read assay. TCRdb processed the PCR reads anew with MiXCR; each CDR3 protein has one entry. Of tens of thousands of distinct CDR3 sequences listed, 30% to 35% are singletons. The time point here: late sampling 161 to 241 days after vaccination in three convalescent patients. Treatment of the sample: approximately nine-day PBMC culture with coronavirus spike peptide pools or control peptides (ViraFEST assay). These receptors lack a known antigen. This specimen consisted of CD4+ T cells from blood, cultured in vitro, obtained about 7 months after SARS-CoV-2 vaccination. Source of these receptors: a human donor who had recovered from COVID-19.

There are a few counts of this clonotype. The CDR3 protein is CASSLEVGLSYEQYF. In DNA, the CDR3 is TGTGCCAGCAGCTTAGAGGTGGGCTTGAGCTACGAGCAGTACTTC. J is TRBJ2-7 and V is TRBV7-8, with D unresolved. This CDR3 comprises 15 residues. Trimming pared 1 base from V and 3 bases from J, leaving 13 bases between. The V gene's germline CDR1 is SGHVS and CDR2 FQNEAQ.

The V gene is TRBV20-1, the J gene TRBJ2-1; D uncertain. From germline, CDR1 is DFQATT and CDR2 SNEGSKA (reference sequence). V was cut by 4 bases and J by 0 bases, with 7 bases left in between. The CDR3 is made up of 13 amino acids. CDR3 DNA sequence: TGCAGTGCTACCGCAGGCTCCTACAATGAGCAGTTCTTC. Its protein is CSATAGSYNEQFF.

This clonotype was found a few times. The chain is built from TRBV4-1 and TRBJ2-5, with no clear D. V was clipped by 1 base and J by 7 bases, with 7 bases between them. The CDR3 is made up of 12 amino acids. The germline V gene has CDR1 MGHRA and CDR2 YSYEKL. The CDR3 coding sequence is TGCGCCAGCAGCCAAGCGGGCGGGACCCAGTACTTC. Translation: CASSQAGGTQYF.

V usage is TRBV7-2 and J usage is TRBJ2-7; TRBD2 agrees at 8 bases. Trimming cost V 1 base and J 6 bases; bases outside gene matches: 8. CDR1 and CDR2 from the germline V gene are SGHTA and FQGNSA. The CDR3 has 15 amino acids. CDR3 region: CASSLVGLGVIEQYF. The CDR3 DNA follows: TGTGCCAGCAGCTTAGTGGGACTAGGTGTGATCGAGCAGTACTTC.

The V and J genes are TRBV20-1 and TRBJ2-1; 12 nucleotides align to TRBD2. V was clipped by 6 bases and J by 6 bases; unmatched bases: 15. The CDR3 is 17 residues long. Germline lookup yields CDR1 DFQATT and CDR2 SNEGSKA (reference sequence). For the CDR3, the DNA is TGCAGTGCCAAGATTGGGGCCCTAGCGGGAGGGGGCAATGAGCAGTTCTTC. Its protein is CSAKIGALAGGGNEQFF.

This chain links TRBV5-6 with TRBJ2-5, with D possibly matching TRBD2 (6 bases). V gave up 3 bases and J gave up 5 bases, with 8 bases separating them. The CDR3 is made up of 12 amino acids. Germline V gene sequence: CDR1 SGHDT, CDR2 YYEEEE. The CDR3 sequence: CASSWGGETQYF. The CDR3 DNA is TGTGCCAGCAGCTGGGGAGGCGAGACCCAGTACTTC.

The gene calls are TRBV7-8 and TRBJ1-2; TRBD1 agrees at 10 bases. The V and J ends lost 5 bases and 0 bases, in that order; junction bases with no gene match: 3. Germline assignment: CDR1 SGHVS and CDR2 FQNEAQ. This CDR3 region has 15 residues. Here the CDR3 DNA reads TGTGCCAGCAGCGGACAGGGGGGTACTAACTATGGCTACACCTTC. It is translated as CASSGQGGTNYGYTF.

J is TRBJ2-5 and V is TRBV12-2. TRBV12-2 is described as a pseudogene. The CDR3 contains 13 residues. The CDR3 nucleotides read TGTGCAAGTCGCTTAGAGAGTCAAGAGACCCAGTACTTC. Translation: CASRLESQETQYF.

The CDR3 DNA is TGTGCCACCAGCAGAGCGAACACCGGGGAGCTGTTTTTT. Its protein is CATSRANTGELFF. The chain has TRBV15 and TRBJ2-2; no firm D call. Germline V gene sequence: CDR1 LNHNV, CDR2 YYDKDF (reference sequence). The CDR3 is made up of 13 amino acids. V lost 1 base and J lost 0, with 0 bases in between.

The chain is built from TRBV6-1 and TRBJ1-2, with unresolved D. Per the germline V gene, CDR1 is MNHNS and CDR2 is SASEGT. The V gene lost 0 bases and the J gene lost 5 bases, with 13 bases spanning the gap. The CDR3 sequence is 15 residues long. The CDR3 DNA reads TGTGCCAGCAGTGAAGCCTTGCCAGGAGAGTATGGCTACACCTTC. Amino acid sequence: CASSEALPGEYGYTF.

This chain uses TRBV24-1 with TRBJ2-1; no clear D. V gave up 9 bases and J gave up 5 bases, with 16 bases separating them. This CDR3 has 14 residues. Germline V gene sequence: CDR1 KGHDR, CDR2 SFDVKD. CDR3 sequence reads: CATGNQNGHNEQFF. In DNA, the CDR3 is TGTGCCACCGGTAATCAGAACGGCCACAATGAGCAGTTCTTC.

CDR3 protein: CASSLSLAGTTDTQYF. CDR3 DNA sequence: TGTGCCAGCAGCTTGTCTCTAGCGGGGACCACAGATACGCAGTATTTT. The J gene is TRBJ2-3, the V gene TRBV7-9; 9 bases line up with TRBD2. This CDR3 spans 16 amino acids. Trimming cost V 3 bases and J 2 bases; bases outside gene matches: 6. The V gene's germline CDR1 is SEHNR and CDR2 FQNEAQ (reference sequence). The whole variable domain, remainder taken from reference TRBV7-9 and TRBJ2-3, is DTGVSQNPRHKITKRGQNVTFRCDPISEHNRLYWYRQTLGQGPEFLTYFQNEAQLEKSRLLSDRFSAERPKGSFSTLEIQRTEQGDSAMYLCASSLSLAGTTDTQYFGPGTRLTVL.

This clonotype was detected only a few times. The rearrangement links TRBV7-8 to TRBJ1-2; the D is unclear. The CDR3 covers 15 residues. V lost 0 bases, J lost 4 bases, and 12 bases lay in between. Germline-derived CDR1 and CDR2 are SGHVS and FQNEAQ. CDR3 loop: CASSLAMGKSYGYTF. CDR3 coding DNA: TGTGCCAGCAGCTTAGCGATGGGGAAAAGCTATGGCTACACCTTC.